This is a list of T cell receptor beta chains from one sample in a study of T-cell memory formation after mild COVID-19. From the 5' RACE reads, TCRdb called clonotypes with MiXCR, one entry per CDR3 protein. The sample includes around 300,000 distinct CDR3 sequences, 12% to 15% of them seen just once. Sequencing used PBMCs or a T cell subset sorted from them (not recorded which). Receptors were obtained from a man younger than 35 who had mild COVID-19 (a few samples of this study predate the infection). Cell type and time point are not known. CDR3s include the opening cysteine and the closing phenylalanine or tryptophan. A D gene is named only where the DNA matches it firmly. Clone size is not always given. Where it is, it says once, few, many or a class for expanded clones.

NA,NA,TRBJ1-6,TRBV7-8,TGTGCCAGCAGCATAGGGGATAGTAATTCACCCCTCCACTTT,CASSIGDSNSPLHF
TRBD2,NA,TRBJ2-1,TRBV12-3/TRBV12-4,TGTGCCAGCAGTCCTACCTCGGGACTATGGGCGCCTAAGAATGAGCAGTTCTTC,CASSPTSGLWAPKNEQFF
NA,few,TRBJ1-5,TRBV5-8,TGTGCCAGCAGCCCCGACAGCCTACTATATCAGCCCCAGCATTTT,CASSPDSLLYQPQHF
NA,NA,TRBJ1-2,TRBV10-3,TGTGCCATCAGCGCCCGGGTGGGCAGAAACTATGGCTACACCTTC,CAISARVGRNYGYTF
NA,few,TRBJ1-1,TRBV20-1,TGCAGTGCTAGAGAGGACAGATACACTGAAGCTTTCTTT,CSAREDRYTEAFF
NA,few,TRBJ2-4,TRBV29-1,TGCAGCGTTGAGGGAGGCAGGGGGGTCGGCAAAAACATTCAGTACTTC,CSVEGGRGVGKNIQYF
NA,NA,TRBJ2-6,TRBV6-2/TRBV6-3,TGTGCCACCTCTGGCTCTGGGGCCAACGTCCTGACTTTC,CATSGSGANVLTF
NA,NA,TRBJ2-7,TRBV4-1,TGCGCCAGCAGCCAAGAAACAGGGTTCGGGCAGTACTTC,CASSQETGFGQYF
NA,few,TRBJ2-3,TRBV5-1,TGCGCCAGCAGTACGAGACAGGGCACAGATACGCAGTATTTT,CASSTRQGTDTQYF
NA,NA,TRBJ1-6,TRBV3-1,TGTGCCAGCAGCCGGGCAGGCAATTCACCCCTCCACTTT,CASSRAGNSPLHF
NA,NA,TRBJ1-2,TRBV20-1,TGCAGTGCCGCCGATCCCTGGAGCTATGGCTACACCTTC,CSAADPWSYGYTF
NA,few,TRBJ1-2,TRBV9,TGTGCCAGCAGCTTAGACTGGGAAGCTAACTATGGCTACACCTTC,CASSLDWEANYGYTF
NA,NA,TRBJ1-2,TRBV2,TGTGCCAGCAGTGAAGAGGTCATGGCTGGCTACACCTTC,CASSEEVMAGYTF
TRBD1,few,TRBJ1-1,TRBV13,TGTGCCAGCAGCTTAGAACAGGGGTTGAACACTGAAGCTTTCTTT,CASSLEQGLNTEAFF
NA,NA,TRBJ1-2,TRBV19,TGTGCCAGTAGTATTCCCCTGGGGAGTGGGGTTAACTATGGCTACACCTTC,CASSIPLGSGVNYGYTF
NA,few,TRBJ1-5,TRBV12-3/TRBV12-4,TGTGCCAGCAGTTTAGTGCCAGGAGCTAGACAGCCCCAGCATTTT,CASSLVPGARQPQHF
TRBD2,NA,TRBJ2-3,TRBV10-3,TGTGCCATCAGGCCTTCGCTCGCGGGGGGTTCAGATACGCAGTATTTT,CAIRPSLAGGSDTQYF
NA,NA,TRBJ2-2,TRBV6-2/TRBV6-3,TGTGCCAGCAGTTACAGGGGGAACACCGGGGAGCTGTTTTTT,CASSYRGNTGELFF
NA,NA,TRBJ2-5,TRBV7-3,TGTGCCAGCAGCTTAAGGGCGGCCCAAGAGACCCAGTACTTC,CASSLRAAQETQYF
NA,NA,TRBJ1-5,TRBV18,TGTGCCAGCTCACCGGGCGGAAATAGCAATCAGCCCCAGCATTTT,CASSPGGNSNQPQHF
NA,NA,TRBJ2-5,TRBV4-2,TGTGCCAGCAGCCTACAAGAGGTCGCTGAGACCCAGTACTTC,CASSLQEVAETQYF
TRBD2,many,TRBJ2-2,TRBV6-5,TGTGCCAGCGCGCTAGCGGGGGCCCCGGGTACCGGGGAGCTGTTTTTT,CASALAGAPGTGELFF
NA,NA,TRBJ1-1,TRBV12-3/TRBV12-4,TGTGCCAGCAGTGCCAATCCGGCCACTGAAGCTTTCTTT,CASSANPATEAFF
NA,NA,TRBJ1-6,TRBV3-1,TGTGCCAGCAGCCTGACGCCGTCCTTAGACAATTCACCCCTCCACTTT,CASSLTPSLDNSPLHF
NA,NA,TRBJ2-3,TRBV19,TGTGCCAGTACCCAAGCAACAGGGTCGGATACGCAGTATTTT,CASTQATGSDTQYF
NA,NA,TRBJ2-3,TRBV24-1,TGTGCCACCCTGGCGACGGGTAGCGGCGGGCGAATGGATACGCAGTATTTT,CATLATGSGGRMDTQYF
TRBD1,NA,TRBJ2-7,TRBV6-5,TGTGCCAGCAGTCCTTATCCGGGACAGGGATTGGGGCAGTACTTC,CASSPYPGQGLGQYF
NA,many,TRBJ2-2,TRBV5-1,TGCGCCAGCAGCTTGGCCAGGGGGAACACCGGGGAGCTGTTTTTT,CASSLARGNTGELFF
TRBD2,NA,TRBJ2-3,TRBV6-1,TGTGCCAGCAGTGAGCGGCGGGGGGACACAGATACGCAGTATTTT,CASSERRGDTDTQYF
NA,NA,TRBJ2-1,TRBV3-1,TGTGCCAGCAGCCAGGGAACAGGGTTAATCAATGAGCAGTTCTTC,CASSQGTGLINEQFF
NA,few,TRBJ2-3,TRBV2,TGTGCCAGCAGTGATGTGGTACAGGGTACGCAGTATTTT,CASSDVVQGTQYF
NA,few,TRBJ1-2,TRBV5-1,TGCGCCAGCAGCTTGGAATCTGGGGATGGCTACACCTTC,CASSLESGDGYTF
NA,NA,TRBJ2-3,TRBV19,TGTGCCAGTAGTATCCACAGTTTGCGGGGTACAGATACGCAGTATTTT,CASSIHSLRGTDTQYF
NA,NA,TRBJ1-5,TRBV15,TGTGCCGCACCGGCCAGGGATAGCAATCAGCCCCAGCATTTT,CAAPARDSNQPQHF
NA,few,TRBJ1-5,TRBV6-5,TGTGCCAGCAGCCGAGGACTTGGGGGCAATCAGCCCCAGCATTTT,CASSRGLGGNQPQHF
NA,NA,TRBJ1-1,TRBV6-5,TGTGCCAGCAACCCCCACTCGAGTGCGGGAGCTTTCTTT,CASNPHSSAGAFF
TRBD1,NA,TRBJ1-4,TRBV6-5,TGTGCCAGCAGTAGAGGACAGGGCTTGAATGAAAAACTGTTTTTT,CASSRGQGLNEKLFF
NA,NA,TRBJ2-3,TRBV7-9,TGTGCCAGCAGCCCCCGGACGGACCCCTGGGATACGCAGTATTTT,CASSPRTDPWDTQYF
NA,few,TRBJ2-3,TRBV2,TGTGCCAGCAGGCCCAGGGCGGATACGCAGTATTTT,CASRPRADTQYF
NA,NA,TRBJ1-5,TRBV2,TGTGCCAGCAGTGAAGCCATAACGGAAAATCAGCCCCAGCATTTT,CASSEAITENQPQHF
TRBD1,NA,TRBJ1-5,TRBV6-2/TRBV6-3,TGTGCCAGCACCAGGACAGGGGGCAATCAGCCCCAGCATTTT,CASTRTGGNQPQHF
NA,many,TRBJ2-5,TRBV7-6,TGTGCCAGCAGCTTAAGCAGGCCCGGGTTGGGACAAGAGACCCAGTACTTC,CASSLSRPGLGQETQYF
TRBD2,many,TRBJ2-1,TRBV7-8,TGTGCCAGCAGCCCGAGGGAGCGGGGAGTGTTCAATGAGCAGTTCTTC,CASSPRERGVFNEQFF
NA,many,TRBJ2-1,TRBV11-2,TGTGCCAGCAGCTTAGAGGCAACCTCCTACAATGAGCAGTTCTTC,CASSLEATSYNEQFF
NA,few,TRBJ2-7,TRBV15,TGTGCCACCAGCCCTTCCAGGGGGGCTGGGTACGAGCAGTACTTC,CATSPSRGAGYEQYF
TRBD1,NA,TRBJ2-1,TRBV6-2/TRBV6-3,TGTGCCAGCAGTTACGAGACAGGGTATCCGGTTAGGTCTGAGCAGTTCTTC,CASSYETGYPVRSEQFF
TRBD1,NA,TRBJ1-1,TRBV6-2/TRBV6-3,TGTGCCAGCAGTTACGGGACAGGGGGGGACACTGAAGCTTTCTTT,CASSYGTGGDTEAFF
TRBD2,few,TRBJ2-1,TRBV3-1,TGTGCCAGCAGCCTCGGGACTAACTACAATGAGCAGTTCTTC,CASSLGTNYNEQFF
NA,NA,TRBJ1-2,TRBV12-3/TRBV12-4,TGTGCCAGCAGTTTGGCAGGGACCTATGGCTACACCTTC,CASSLAGTYGYTF
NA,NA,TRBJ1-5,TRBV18,TGTGCCAGCTCACTATCTGTCGGTAATAGCAATCAGCCCCAGCATTTT,CASSLSVGNSNQPQHF
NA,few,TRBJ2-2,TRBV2,TGTGCCAGCAATCCGGACGGCTTCACCGGGGAGCTGTTTTTT,CASNPDGFTGELFF
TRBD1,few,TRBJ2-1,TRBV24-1,TGTGCCACCAGTGACCCTGGGACAGGGAACAATGAGCAGTTCTTC,CATSDPGTGNNEQFF
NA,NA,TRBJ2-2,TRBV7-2,TGTGCCAGCAGCCCCCGGCCGTCCGACGGGGAGCTGTTTTTT,CASSPRPSDGELFF